The 32 T cell receptor beta chains below come from one sample, sequenced in a study of T-cell reconstitution after alpha-beta-depleted transplantation in children. Unique molecular identifiers were used to barcode this TCRbeta library. TCRdb reprocessed the PCR reads with MiXCR, giving one entry per CDR3 protein. The repertoire holds more than 400,000 distinct CDR3 sequences, approximately 41% seen once, with around 29% in the top ten. The sequenced sample was PBMCs, obtained before TCRalphabeta/CD19-depleted stem cell transplant. All receptors derive from a girl aged 2-9 years with aplastic anemia, due to receive a stem cell transplant.

The chain recombines TRBV6-1 with TRBJ2-2, with D maybe TRBD2 (6 bases). The CDR3 runs to 14 residues. V dropped 5 bases and J dropped 4 bases, with 11 bases sitting between them. Germline CDR1 reads MNHNS; CDR2 reads SASEGT. CDR3 amino acids: CASSPRRVTGELFF. As DNA, the CDR3 is TGTGCCAGCAGTCCCAGGAGGGTCACCGGGGAGCTGTTTTTT.

The gene calls are TRBV3-1 and TRBJ2-3; 8 bases are shared with TRBD1. The CDR3 is made up of 16 amino acids. The J segment lost 3 bases and the V segment lost 4 bases, leaving 9 bases of the junction unmatched. Germline V gene lookup returns CDR1 LGHDT and CDR2 YNNKEL (reference sequence). The CDR3 nucleotides are TGTGCCAGCAGCCGAATCAGGGGGCAGGGGACAGATACGCAGTATTTT. Amino acids: CASSRIRGQGTDTQYF.

The gene calls are TRBV20-1 and TRBJ2-7; 13 nucleotides agree with TRBD2. This CDR3 contains 14 residues. In germline, CDR1 is DFQATT, CDR2 SNEGSKA (reference sequence). After removal of 5 bases from V and 5 bases from J, the junction contained 6 bases not matched to a gene. CDR3 amino acids: CSARTSGRTHEQYF. CDR3 nucleotide sequence: TGCAGTGCTCGGACTAGCGGGAGAACGCACGAGCAGTACTTC.

The V call is TRBV20-1, the J call TRBJ2-1; D call uncertain. CDR3 length: 10 residues. Germline V lookup: CDR1 DFQATT, CDR2 SNEGSKA (reference sequence). V dropped 6 bases and J dropped 5 bases, with 5 bases sitting between them. Written as DNA, the CDR3 is TGCAGTGCCATAGACAATGAGCAGTTCTTC. Amino acid sequence: CSAIDNEQFF.

The chain joins TRBV20-1 to TRBJ2-3; D gene unclear. This CDR3 is 15 amino acids long. CDR1 is DFQATT, CDR2 SNEGSKA, per germline (reference sequence). V dropped 3 bases and J dropped 0 bases, with 13 bases sitting between them. This CDR3 is CSASSGSTSTDTQYF. DNA of the CDR3: TGCAGTGCTAGTTCAGGATCCACTAGCACAGATACGCAGTATTTT.

This clonotype has just one count. A much larger clone differs by one base, so this may be a read error. CDR3 sequence reads: CASSQQALFGTQYF. DNA of the CDR3: TGTGCCAGCAGCCAGCAGGCACTCTTTGGGACCCAGTACTTC. This chain uses TRBV3-1 with TRBJ2-5; D gene uncertain. In germline, CDR1 is LGHDT, CDR2 YNNKEL (reference sequence). Trimming cost V 3 bases and J 7 bases, with 15 bases left between them. The CDR3 totals 14 residues.

The chain couples TRBV10-3 to TRBJ2-7; 7 nucleotides line up with TRBD1. With 0 bases clipped from V and 5 bases from J, the junction kept 4 bases outside the gene matches. This CDR3 is 14 amino acids long. CDR1 ENHRY and CDR2 SYGVKD come from the germline V gene. The CDR3 nucleotides are TGTGCCATCAGTGAGTCTAACAGGGGACACGAGCAGTACTTC. Encoded protein: CAISESNRGHEQYF.

This clonotype was detected ten times or more. The gene calls are TRBV5-1 and TRBJ1-1; D unresolved. Trimming left V 0 bases short and J 4 bases short, with 13 bases between. The germline V gene has CDR1 SGHRS and CDR2 YFSETQ. The CDR3 sequence is 15 residues long. CDR3 protein: CASSLAHRVSTEAFF. The CDR3, as DNA: TGCGCCAGCAGCTTGGCCCACCGGGTGAGCACTGAAGCTTTCTTT.

The genes are TRBV15 and TRBJ1-5; no clear D gene. The CDR3 length is 17 residues. V lost 3 bases and J lost 2, with 17 bases in between. Germline CDR1 reads LNHNV; CDR2 reads YYDKDF (reference sequence). CDR3 protein: CATSSPRELGGNQPQHF. The CDR3 DNA follows: TGTGCCACCAGCAGTCCTAGGGAGCTTGGGGGCAATCAGCCCCAGCATTTT.

This clonotype was found once. The chain uses TRBV27 and TRBJ2-2; D is perhaps TRBD1 (5 bases). The CDR3 consists of 13 residues. V lost 2 bases and J 6 bases, leaving 7 bases between the germline ends. Per germline, CDR1 MNHEY and CDR2 SMNVEV (reference sequence). The CDR3 reads CASSLARAGELFF. CDR3 coding DNA: TGTGCCAGCAGTTTAGCCAGGGCCGGGGAGCTGTTTTTT.

This clonotype was counted at least ten times. The V gene is TRBV7-9, the J gene TRBJ2-7; tentatively, D is TRBD1 (5 bases). The CDR3 spans 14 residues. V was shortened by 1 base and J by 7 bases, with 14 bases between the two germline ends. The germline gives CDR1 SEHNR, CDR2 FQNEAQ (reference sequence). The CDR3 nucleotides are TGTGCCAGCAGCTTAGGGGGCCCAGTGGTAGAGCAGTACTTC. Translated: CASSLGGPVVEQYF. Combining the CDR3 with reference TRBV7-9 and TRBJ2-7 gives the whole variable domain DTGVSQNPRHKITKRGQNVTFRCDPISEHNRLYWYRQTLGQGPEFLTYFQNEAQLEKSRLLSDRFSAERPKGSFSTLEIQRTEQGDSAMYLCASSLGGPVVEQYFGPGTRLTVT.

The rearrangement links TRBV20-1 to TRBJ2-1, with D possibly TRBD2 on 5 matching bases. CDR1 DFQATT and CDR2 SNEGSKA come from the germline V gene (reference sequence). V dropped 3 bases and J dropped 4 bases, with 13 bases sitting between them. The length of the CDR3 is 14 residues. CDR3 protein: CSASSAGLYNEQFF. CDR3 in DNA: TGCAGTGCTAGCTCCGCGGGCCTATACAATGAGCAGTTCTTC.

This chain connects TRBV14 to TRBJ1-4; tentative D call: TRBD1 (5 bases). Germline V gene data show CDR1 as SGHDN and CDR2 as FVKESK. The CDR3 runs 17 residues. V was pared by 0 bases and J by 4 bases, with 15 bases between. DNA of the CDR3: TGTGCCAGCAGCCAAGACCAAAAGATAGGGGTTAATGAAAAACTGTTTTTT. Translating it yields CASSQDQKIGVNEKLFF.

This clonotype was counted ten times or more. The rearrangement links TRBV3-1 to TRBJ1-6; D possibly corresponds to TRBD1 (5 bases). Trimming took off 5 bases at V and 7 bases at J, with 24 bases between the two ends. CDR1 and CDR2 from the germline V gene are LGHDT and YNNKEL (reference sequence). This CDR3 is 18 amino acids long. CDR3 sequence: CASSYFDGNAWGNSPLHF. The CDR3 nucleotides read TGTGCCAGCAGCTACTTCGACGGGAACGCCTGGGGGAATTCACCCCTCCACTTT.

This sequence joins TRBV21-1 and TRBJ1-5. TRBV21-1 is deemed a pseudogene. The CDR3 spans 14 residues. The CDR3 protein is CASSCGGEDQPQHF. In nucleotides, the CDR3 is TGTGCCAGCAGCTGCGGGGGGGAAGATCAGCCCCAGCATTTT.

This clonotype was detected a few times. A much larger clone differs from this one at a single base, so this may be a read error. This chain connects TRBV2 to TRBJ1-6, with D unresolved. Germline V gene sequence: CDR1 SNHLY, CDR2 FYNNEI. This CDR3 has 14 residues. This CDR3 reads CATSVDTYNSPLHF. The DNA for the CDR3 is TGTGCCACCAGTGTAGACACCTATAATTCACCCCTCCACTTT. The whole variable domain, remainder taken from reference TRBV2 and TRBJ1-6, is EPEVTQTPSHQVTQMGQEVILRCVPISNHLYFYWYRQILGQKVEFLVSFYNNEISEKSEIFDDQFSVERPDGSNFTLKIRSTKLEDSAMYFCATSVDTYNSPLHFGNGTRLTVT.

This clonotype was observed at least ten times. V and J are TRBV20-1 and TRBJ1-5; D is unresolved. The CDR3 has 15 residues. CDR1 and CDR2 from the germline V gene are DFQATT and SNEGSKA (reference sequence). V was cut by 6 bases and J by 0 bases, with 15 bases left in between. CDR3 sequence reads: CSAEDWQNSNQPQHF. The DNA for the CDR3 is TGCAGTGCCGAGGATTGGCAGAATAGCAATCAGCCCCAGCATTTT.

The chain recombines TRBV28 with TRBJ2-3; D remains unclear. The CDR3 totals 13 residues. The germline gives CDR1 MDHEN, CDR2 SYDVKM. Trimming took 6 bases from V and 2 from J, leaving 9 bases between them. The CDR3 DNA follows: TGTGCCAGCAGGGGTCCTAACACAGATACGCAGTATTTT. Protein sequence: CASRGPNTDTQYF.

The rearrangement uses TRBV28 and TRBJ1-2; possibly TRBD1 for D (5 bases). V was trimmed by 2 bases and J by 2 bases, leaving 12 bases between them. The CDR3 is 15 residues long. The germline V gene has CDR1 MDHEN and CDR2 SYDVKM. The CDR3 DNA sequence: TGTGCCAGCAGTTTAGGGGCAGCTACAAACTATGGCTACACCTTC. Amino acids: CASSLGAATNYGYTF.

This clonotype was counted many times. The chain uses TRBV7-9 and TRBJ1-2; D is unclear. CDR3 length: 13 residues. V gave up 4 bases and J gave up 5 bases, with 11 bases separating them. Germline V lookup: CDR1 SEHNR, CDR2 FQNEAQ (reference sequence). CDR3 in DNA: TGTGCCAGCAGCTCCGATCCAACATATGGCTACACCTTC. As protein: CASSSDPTYGYTF.

The J gene is TRBJ2-7, the V gene TRBV12-3 or TRBV12-4; TRBD2 aligns across 7 bases. V was pared by 8 bases and J by 5 bases, with 3 bases of the junction left unmatched. CDR3 length: 11 amino acids. CDR3 nucleotides: TGTGCCAGCCATGGGGGGGACGAGCAGTACTTC. Residues: CASHGGDEQYF.

The chain has TRBV11-2 and TRBJ2-7, with TRBD2 matching 7 bases. V gave up 1 base and J gave up 3 bases; unmatched junction bases: 12. The V gene's germline CDR1 is SGHAT and CDR2 FQNNGV. The length of the CDR3 is 17 residues. In DNA form, the CDR3 reads TGTGCCAGCAGCTTAGGGGGCGGGAGCGAATGGGGCTACGAGCAGTACTTC. It specifies CASSLGGGSEWGYEQYF.

The V call is TRBV27, the J call TRBJ1-1; unclear D gene. V gave up 5 bases and J gave up 5 bases, with 27 bases separating them. Germline-derived CDR1 and CDR2 are MNHEY and SMNVEV (reference sequence). This CDR3 has 18 amino acids. The CDR3 DNA follows: TGTGCCAGCAGTAAATTGACCCCCGGCGGCCTAAGGAGGACTGAAGCTTTCTTT. It translates to CASSKLTPGGLRRTEAFF.

This clonotype was observed a few times. In DNA form, the CDR3 reads TGTGCCAGCAGGGGACAGGAAACCATAACAGGAGCCAACGTCCTGACTTTC. It codes for CASRGQETITGANVLTF. The rearrangement uses TRBV12-3 or TRBV12-4 and TRBJ2-6; TRBD1 aligns across 8 bases. V shed 6 bases and J 7 bases; nucleotides not matched to a gene: 14. The CDR3 has 17 residues.

The chain joins TRBV20-1 to TRBJ2-3; the D is unclear. Trimming removed 1 base from V and 4 bases from J, with 3 bases in between. CDR1 is DFQATT and CDR2 is SNEGSKA in the germline V gene (reference sequence). The CDR3 spans 11 residues. CDR3 sequence reads: CSARVPDTQYF. In DNA form, the CDR3 reads TGCAGTGCTAGAGTACCAGATACGCAGTATTTT.

This clonotype was detected only a few times. The V and J genes are TRBV5-5 and TRBJ2-7; TRBD1 matches at 7 bases. V dropped 2 bases and J dropped 1; count of bases not matched to a gene: 9. Germline assignment: CDR1 SGHKS and CDR2 YYEKEE (reference sequence). The CDR3 is made up of 16 amino acids. Here the CDR3 reads CASSFGRGGISYEQYF. The DNA of the CDR3 is TGTGCCAGCAGCTTCGGAAGAGGGGGCATATCCTACGAGCAGTACTTC. The entire variable domain, with the rest obtained from reference TRBV5-5 and TRBJ2-7, is as follows: DAGVTQSPTHLIKTRGQQVTLRCSPISGHKSVSWYQQVLGQGPQFIFQYYEKEERGRGNFPDRFSARQFPNYSSELNVNALLLGDSALYLCASSFGRGGISYEQYFGPGTRLTVT.

For this clonotype: This may be a read error: a much more frequent sequence differs by one nucleotide. The chain has TRBV5-1 and TRBJ2-7, with 8 bases aligning to TRBD1. The CDR3 is 14 amino acids. Per germline, CDR1 SGHRS and CDR2 YFSETQ. The ends lost 3 bases at V and 2 bases at J; junction bases unmatched: 4. Here the CDR3 DNA reads TGCGCCAGCAGCTGGGACAGGAGAACCTACGAGCAGTACTTC. As protein: CASSWDRRTYEQYF.

This chain connects TRBV7-6 to TRBJ2-5; 9 bases agree with TRBD1. CDR1 is SGHVS and CDR2 is FNYEAQ in the germline V gene. V shed 5 bases and J 3 bases; nucleotides not matched to a gene: 10. CDR3 length equals 16 residues. The CDR3 DNA follows: TGTGCCAGCAGCACCGGGACAGGGCCTGCCAAAGAGACCCAGTACTTC. Protein product: CASSTGTGPAKETQYF. Supplemented by reference TRBV7-6 and TRBJ2-5, the full variable domain reads GAGVSQSPRYKVTKRGQDVALRCDPISGHVSLYWYRQALGQGPEFLTYFNYEAQQDKSGLPNDRFSAERPEGSISTLTIQRTEQRDSAMYRCASSTGTGPAKETQYFGPGTRLLVL.

V usage is TRBV14 and J usage is TRBJ2-5; D remains unclear. The end of the DNA fits TRBJ2-1 better, so the J call may be wrong. The CDR3 length is 13 residues. Germline loops: CDR1 SGHDN, CDR2 FVKESK. CDR3 sequence: CASSQGFYNEQFF. The CDR3 coding sequence is TGTGCCAGCAGCCAAGGCTTTTACAATGAGCAGTTCTTC.

This clonotype was seen more than once but under ten times. The gene calls are TRBV7-3 and TRBJ1-6; no clear D. The CDR3 runs to 15 residues. Trimming cost V 1 base and J 8 bases, with 12 bases left between them. The V gene's germline CDR1 is SGHTA and CDR2 FQGTGA. CDR3: CASSLNLGEYSPLHF. The CDR3 DNA reads TGTGCCAGCAGCTTAAACCTCGGCGAATATTCACCCCTCCACTTT.

V gene TRBV29-1 combines with J gene TRBJ2-7; 7 nucleotides match TRBD2. CDR3 length: 13 amino acids. Germline V gene data show CDR1 as SQVTM and CDR2 as ANQGSEA. With V trimmed by 4 bases and J by 2 bases, 5 bases remained unmatched. Here the CDR3 DNA reads TGCAGCGTTGTCTGGGACTACACCTACGAGCAGTACTTC. Protein: CSVVWDYTYEQYF.

V usage is TRBV20-1 and J usage is TRBJ2-1; 9 bases fit TRBD2. J gave up 7 bases and V 1 base, and 17 bases lay outside the gene matches. Germline CDR1 DFQATT, CDR2 SNEGSKA (reference sequence). There are 18 residues in the CDR3. CDR3 sequence reads: CSARVFSVAGVVSNEQFF. DNA of the CDR3: TGCAGTGCTAGAGTCTTCTCGGTAGCGGGAGTTGTTTCGAATGAGCAGTTCTTC.